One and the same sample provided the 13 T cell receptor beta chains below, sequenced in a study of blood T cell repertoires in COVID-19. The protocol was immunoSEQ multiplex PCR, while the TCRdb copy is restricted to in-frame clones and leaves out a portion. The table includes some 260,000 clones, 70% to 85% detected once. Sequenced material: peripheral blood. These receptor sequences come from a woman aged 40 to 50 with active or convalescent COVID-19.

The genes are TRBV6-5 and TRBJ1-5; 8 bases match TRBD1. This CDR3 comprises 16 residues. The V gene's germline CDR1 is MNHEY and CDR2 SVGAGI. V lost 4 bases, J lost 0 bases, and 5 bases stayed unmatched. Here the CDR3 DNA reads TGTGCCAGCAGTTCGACAGGGGCTTATAGCAATCAGCCCCAGCATTTT. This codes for CASSSTGAYSNQPQHF.

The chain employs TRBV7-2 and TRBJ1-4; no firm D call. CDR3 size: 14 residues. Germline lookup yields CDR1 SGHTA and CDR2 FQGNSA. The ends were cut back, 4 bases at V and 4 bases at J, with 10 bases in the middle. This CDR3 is CASSSQIINEKLFF. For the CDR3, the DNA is TGTGCCAGCAGCTCTCAGATTATTAATGAAAAACTGTTTTTT.

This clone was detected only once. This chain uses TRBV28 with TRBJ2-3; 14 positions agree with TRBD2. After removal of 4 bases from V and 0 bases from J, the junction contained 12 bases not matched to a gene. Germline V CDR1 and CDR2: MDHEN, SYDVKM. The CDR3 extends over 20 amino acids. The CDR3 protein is CASSSDGLAGGIRSTDTQYF. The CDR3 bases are TGTGCCAGCAGTTCTGACGGACTAGCGGGGGGTATACGGAGCACAGATACGCAGTATTTT.

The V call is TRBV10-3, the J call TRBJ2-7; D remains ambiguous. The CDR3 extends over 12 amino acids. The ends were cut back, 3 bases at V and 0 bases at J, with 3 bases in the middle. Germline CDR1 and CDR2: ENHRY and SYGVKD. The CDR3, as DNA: TGTGCCATCAGTGACAGCTCCTACGAGCAGTACGTC. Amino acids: CAISDSSYEQYV.

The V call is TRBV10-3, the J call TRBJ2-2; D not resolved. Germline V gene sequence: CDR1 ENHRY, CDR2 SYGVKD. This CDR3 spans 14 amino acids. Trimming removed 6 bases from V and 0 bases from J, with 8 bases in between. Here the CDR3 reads CAIRVEPNTGELFF. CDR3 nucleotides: TGTGCCATCAGGGTGGAGCCGAACACCGGGGAGCTGTTTTTT.

The CDR3 bases are TGCGCCAGCAGCGGCGGTGACAGCCCCTACGAGCAGTACTTC. It yields the protein CASSGGDSPYEQYF. The V gene is TRBV5-1, the J gene TRBJ2-7, with a weak D call TRBD1 (5 bases). CDR3 size: 14 residues. The V and J ends lost 4 bases and 2 bases respectively, with 13 bases between them. Germline-derived CDR1 and CDR2 are SGHRS and YFSETQ.

CDR3 bases: TGTGCCAGCAGCTTATCCGGCAGCGGGGGGGCCAATGAGCAGTTCTTC. It encodes CASSLSGSGGANEQFF. The V call is TRBV7-2, the J call TRBJ2-1; 10 nucleotides align to TRBD2. Trimming at V came to 2 bases and at J to 6 bases, leaving 7 bases not matched to a gene. Germline lookup yields CDR1 SGHTA and CDR2 FQGNSA. The CDR3 length is 16 residues.

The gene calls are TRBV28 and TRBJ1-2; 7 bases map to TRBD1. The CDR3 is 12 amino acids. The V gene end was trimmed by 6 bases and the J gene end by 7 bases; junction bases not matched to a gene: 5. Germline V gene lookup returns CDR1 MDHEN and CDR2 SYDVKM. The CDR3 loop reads CASRTGESGYTF. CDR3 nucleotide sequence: TGTGCCAGCAGAACAGGGGAGTCTGGCTACACCTTC.

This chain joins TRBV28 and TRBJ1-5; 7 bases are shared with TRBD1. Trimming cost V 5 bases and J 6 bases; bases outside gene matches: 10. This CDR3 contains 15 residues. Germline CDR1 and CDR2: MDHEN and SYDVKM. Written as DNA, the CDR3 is TGTGCCAGCAGTCCGGAGGGGGCGTGGGGTCAGCCCCAGCATTTT. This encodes CASSPEGAWGQPQHF.

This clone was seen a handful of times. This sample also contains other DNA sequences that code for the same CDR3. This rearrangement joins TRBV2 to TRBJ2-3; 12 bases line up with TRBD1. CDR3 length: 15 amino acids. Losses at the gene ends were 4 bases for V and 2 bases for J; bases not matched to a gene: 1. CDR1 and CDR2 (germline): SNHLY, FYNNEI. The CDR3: CASSGDRGLTDTQYF. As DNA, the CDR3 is TGTGCCAGCAGTGGGGACAGGGGGCTCACAGATACGCAGTATTTT.

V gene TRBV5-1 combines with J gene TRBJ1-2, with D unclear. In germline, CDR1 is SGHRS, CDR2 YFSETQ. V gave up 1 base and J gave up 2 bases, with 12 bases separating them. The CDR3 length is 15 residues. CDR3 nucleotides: TGCGCCAGCAGCTTGACGGTATGGCGGAACTATGGCTACACCTTC. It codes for CASSLTVWRNYGYTF. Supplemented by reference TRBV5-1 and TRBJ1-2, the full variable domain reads KAGVTQTPRYLIKTRGQQVTLSCSPISGHRSVSWYQQTPGQGLQFLFEYFSETQRNKGNFPGRFSGRQFSNSRSEMNVSTLELGDSALYLCASSLTVWRNYGYTFGSGTRLTVV.

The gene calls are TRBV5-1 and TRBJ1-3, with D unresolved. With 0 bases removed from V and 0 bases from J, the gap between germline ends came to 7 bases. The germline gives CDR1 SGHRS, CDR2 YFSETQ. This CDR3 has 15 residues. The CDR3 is CASSLGTDSGNTIYF. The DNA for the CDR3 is TGCGCCAGCAGCTTGGGAACAGACTCTGGAAACACCATATATTTT.

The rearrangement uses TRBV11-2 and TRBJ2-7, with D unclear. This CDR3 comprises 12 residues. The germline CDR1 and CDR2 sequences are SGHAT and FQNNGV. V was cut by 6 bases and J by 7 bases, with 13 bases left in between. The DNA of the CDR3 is TGTGCCAGCAGTTACTTGAACGCTGAGCAGTACGTC. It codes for CASSYLNAEQYV.